What follows are 19 T cell receptor beta chains derived from one specimen sequenced in a study of cytomegalovirus exposure and HLA in healthy donors. Primers: 60 Vbeta forward and 13 Jbeta reverse. Clones were read by immunoSEQ multiplex PCR, and TCRdb kept only the in-frame ones, dropping some. Here the sample spans 90,000 or so clones, approximately 70% being singletons. The specimen was PBMCs. These receptors were collected from a man aged 45-60 years in good health and CMV-seronegative.

The chain employs TRBV28 and TRBJ1-1; 7 bases align to TRBD1. The germline CDR1 and CDR2 sequences are MDHEN and SYDVKM. J was trimmed by 4 bases and V by 8 bases; bases with no gene match: 7. The CDR3 spans 13 residues. The CDR3 here is CASYTQGSTEAFF. CDR3 DNA sequence: TGTGCCAGCTACACACAGGGGTCCACTGAAGCTTTCTTT.

In its sample, this clone was seen once. This chain links TRBV30 with TRBJ2-1; 12 bases line up with TRBD2. In germline, CDR1 is GTSNPN, CDR2 SVGIG (reference sequence). The CDR3 has 19 amino acids. With 3 bases clipped from V and 0 bases from J, the junction kept 12 bases outside the gene matches. DNA for the CDR3: TGTGCCTGGAGCGCGTCTAGCGGGAGGGATAAAAGCTCCTACAATGAGCAGTTCTTC. Protein product: CAWSASSGRDKSSYNEQFF.

The rearrangement uses TRBV6-1 and TRBJ2-7; 7 bases agree with TRBD1. Trimming removed 6 bases from V and 3 bases from J; junction bases left unmatched: 11. Germline V CDR1 and CDR2: MNHNS, SASEGT. CDR3 length: 15 residues. CDR3 region: CASSHPLTGNYEQYF. DNA for the CDR3: TGTGCCAGCAGCCATCCCCTGACAGGGAACTACGAGCAGTACTTC.

The genes are TRBV10-3 and TRBJ1-1; 9 bases agree with TRBD1. The CDR3 is made up of 16 amino acids. Losses at the gene ends were 2 bases for V and 5 bases for J; bases not matched to a gene: 9. Germline-derived CDR1 and CDR2 are ENHRY and SYGVKD. This CDR3 reads CAISEGTGGAYTEAFF. DNA of the CDR3: TGTGCCATCAGTGAGGGCACAGGGGGCGCGTATACTGAAGCTTTCTTT.

This chain links TRBV29-1 with TRBJ2-7; TRBD2 agrees at 9 bases. With 3 bases clipped from V and 6 bases from J, the junction kept 6 bases outside the gene matches. The CDR3 has 13 residues. The germline V gene encodes CDR1 SQVTM and CDR2 ANQGSEA. The CDR3 nucleotides are TGCAGCGTTGAGATTAGCGGGAGTAGCGAGCAGTACGTC. Translated: CSVEISGSSEQYV.

This clone was detected only a few times. V is TRBV7-8 and J is TRBJ2-3, with a weak D call TRBD2 (6 bases). Germline values: CDR1 SGHVS, CDR2 FQNEAQ. The CDR3 is made up of 18 amino acids. V lost 5 bases, J lost 5 bases, and 26 bases lay in between. In DNA, the CDR3 is TGTGCCAGCAGCCTCACCGGGGTCTCGGGGGAAGGGGAAGATACGCAGTATTTT. Translated, it gives CASSLTGVSGEGEDTQYF.

This clone was counted a few times. This sequence joins TRBV6-5 and TRBJ1-4, with TRBD1 matching over 7 bases. V dropped 0 bases and J dropped 3; count of bases not matched to a gene: 1. The CDR3 runs to 15 residues. Per germline, CDR1 MNHEY and CDR2 SVGAGI. The CDR3 DNA reads TGTGCCAGCAGTTACTCGACAGGGCCTAATGAAAAACTGTTTTTT. Encoded protein: CASSYSTGPNEKLFF.

The rearrangement links TRBV25-1 to TRBJ2-5; weak D call: TRBD2 (6 bases). The CDR3 contains 14 residues. Trimming stripped 6 bases from V and 1 base from J, with 12 bases between. Germline V gene lookup returns CDR1 MGHDK and CDR2 SYGVNS. The CDR3: CASSAAGPQETQYF. The CDR3 DNA reads as TGTGCCAGCAGCGCCGCGGGACCCCAAGAGACCCAGTACTTC.

The rearrangement links TRBV5-1 to TRBJ1-6; possibly TRBD1 for D (5 bases). CDR1 is SGHRS and CDR2 is YFSETQ in the germline V gene. CDR3 length: 15 residues. Trimming stripped 4 bases from V and 8 bases from J, with 16 bases between. CDR3 nucleotide sequence: TGCGCCAGCAGCGGGGGACTGGGAGGGTATTCACCCCTCCACTTT. Amino acids: CASSGGLGGYSPLHF.

The gene calls are TRBV7-2 and TRBJ2-4; 8 positions agree with TRBD2. The length of the CDR3 is 15 residues. V lost 4 bases, J lost 2 bases, and 4 bases stayed unmatched. CDR1 and CDR2 from the germline V gene are SGHTA and FQGNSA. The CDR3 protein is CASSSRGATKNIQYF. For the CDR3, the DNA is TGTGCCAGCAGCTCGCGGGGGGCCACCAAAAACATTCAGTACTTC.

This clone was observed a single time. This chain uses TRBV27 with TRBJ2-7; 8 positions match TRBD2. Germline V gene sequence: CDR1 MNHEY, CDR2 SMNVEV (reference sequence). The V and J ends lost 0 bases and 6 bases, in that order; junction bases with no gene match: 7. The CDR3 contains 15 residues. The CDR3 region has the DNA TGTGCCAGCAGTTTATCGGGGACTAGATTAGGCGAGCAGTACGTC. Protein sequence: CASSLSGTRLGEQYV.

This clone rates as medium-sized (0.01 to 0.1%). This chain uses TRBV6-6 with TRBJ1-1, with D tentatively TRBD1 (6 bases). Per germline, CDR1 MNHNY and CDR2 SVGAGI (reference sequence). V lost 2 bases and J 7 bases, leaving 8 bases between the germline ends. The CDR3 contains 12 residues. The DNA of the CDR3 is TGTGCCAGCAGTTACGCGGACAGTGAAGCTTTCTTT. It codes for CASSYADSEAFF.

V and J are TRBV7-9 and TRBJ2-1, with TRBD2 matching over 10 bases. Germline assignment: CDR1 SEHNR and CDR2 FQNEAQ (reference sequence). Unmatched junction bases numbered 5, after V lost 2 bases and J lost 4 bases. The CDR3 totals 16 residues. The CDR3 loop is CASSLWLAGAYNEQFF. The CDR3 nucleotides are TGTGCCAGCAGCTTATGGCTAGCGGGGGCGTACAATGAGCAGTTCTTC.

This clone was picked up a small number of times. DNA for the CDR3: TGTGCCAGCAGCGTAGAGTCTAGCGTCAATGAGCAGTTCTTC. It specifies CASSVESSVNEQFF. The V and J genes are TRBV9 and TRBJ2-1; D may be TRBD2 (6 bases). The CDR3 spans 14 residues. Germline assignment: CDR1 SGDLS and CDR2 YYNGEE. V shed 0 bases and J shed 6 bases, with 10 bases lying between them.

This chain uses TRBV5-1 with TRBJ1-4, with D perhaps TRBD1 (6 bases). The germline V and J ends were trimmed by 1 base and 7 bases, with 17 bases remaining between them. The CDR3 spans 16 residues. The germline CDR1 and CDR2 sequences are SGHRS and YFSETQ. DNA of the CDR3: TGCGCCAGCAGCTTGTCGAAAAGGGACATTAGTGAAAAACTGTTTTTT. Amino acid sequence: CASSLSKRDISEKLFF.

J is TRBJ2-7 and V is TRBV19, with 7 bases lining up with TRBD1. J lost 2 bases, V lost 9 bases, and 4 bases had no gene match. CDR3 length equals 12 residues. Germline V lookup: CDR1 LNHDA, CDR2 SQIVND (reference sequence). CDR3 sequence reads: CASRDRAYEQYF. The CDR3 DNA is TGTGCCAGCCGGGACAGAGCCTACGAGCAGTACTTC.

This chain connects TRBV7-9 to TRBJ1-3, with D possibly matching TRBD1 (6 bases). Trimming took off 4 bases at V and 0 bases at J, with 10 bases between the two ends. This CDR3 contains 15 residues. Germline values: CDR1 SEHNR, CDR2 FQNEAQ (reference sequence). In DNA form, the CDR3 reads TGTGCCAGCAGCTACGGGGACACCTCTGGAAACACCATATATTTT. This encodes CASSYGDTSGNTIYF.

This chain links TRBV20-1 with TRBJ2-5; no clear D. The CDR3 extends over 11 amino acids. V lost 0 bases and J 5 bases, leaving 4 bases between the germline ends. Germline CDR1 is DFQATT and CDR2 is SNEGSKA (reference sequence). The chain's CDR3 is CSARESETQYF. The CDR3 nucleotides are TGCAGTGCTAGAGAGTCGGAGACCCAGTACTTC.

V is TRBV2 and J is TRBJ1-2, with a weak D call TRBD1 (5 bases). Trimming left V 5 bases short and J 2 bases short, with 18 bases between. Germline V gene lookup returns CDR1 SNHLY and CDR2 FYNNEI. This CDR3 has 16 amino acids. The CDR3 spells CASSQGRVAENYGYTF. The CDR3 nucleotides are TGTGCCAGCAGTCAGGGAAGAGTAGCGGAGAACTATGGCTACACCTTC.